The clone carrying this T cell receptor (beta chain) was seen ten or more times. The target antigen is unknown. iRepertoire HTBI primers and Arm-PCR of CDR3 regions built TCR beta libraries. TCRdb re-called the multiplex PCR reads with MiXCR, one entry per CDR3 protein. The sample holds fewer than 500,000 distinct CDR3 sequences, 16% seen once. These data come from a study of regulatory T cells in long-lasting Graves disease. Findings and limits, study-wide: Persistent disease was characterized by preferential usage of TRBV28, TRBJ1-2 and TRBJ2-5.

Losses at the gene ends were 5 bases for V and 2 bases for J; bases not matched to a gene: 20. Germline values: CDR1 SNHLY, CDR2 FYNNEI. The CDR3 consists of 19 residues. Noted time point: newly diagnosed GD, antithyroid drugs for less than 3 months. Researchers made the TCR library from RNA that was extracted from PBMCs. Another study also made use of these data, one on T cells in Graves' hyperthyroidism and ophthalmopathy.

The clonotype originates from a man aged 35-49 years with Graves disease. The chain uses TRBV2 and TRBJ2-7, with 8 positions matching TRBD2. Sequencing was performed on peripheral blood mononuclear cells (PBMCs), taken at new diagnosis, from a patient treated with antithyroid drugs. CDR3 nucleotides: TGTGCCAGCAGTCCGGATTTAGAGTCCAGCGGGGGCTTCACCTACGAGCAGTACTTC. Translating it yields CASSPDLESSGGFTYEQYF.